Listed below are T cell receptor beta chains from one sample, sequenced in a study of CD8 T cells in ankylosing spondylitis. TCRdb recomputed calls from the 5' RACE reads with MiXCR, one row per CDR3 protein. This sample has approximately 100,000 distinct CDR3 sequences; roughly 8% occur once, and the top ten carry approximately 9.7%. The sequenced material came from blood, either unsorted or a sorted T cell fraction (not recorded which). The origin of the receptors is a male donor with ankylosing spondylitis or in good health (not recorded which). Both conserved end residues are part of each CDR3. Each record gives: J gene, clone size, D gene, V gene, CDR3 protein, CDR3 DNA. The D gene is left open where the match is weak. Clone size appears in some rows only: once, few, many, or a class for an expanded clone.

TRBJ2-7 | many | NA | TRBV6-2/TRBV6-3 | CASRLWKLRDYEQYF | TGTGCCAGCAGACTTTGGAAGTTGAGGGACTACGAGCAGTACTTC
TRBJ2-7 | many | NA | TRBV29-1 | CSVRPRTYEQYF | TGCAGCGTTCGGCCCCGGACATACGAGCAGTACTTC
TRBJ1-5 | many | NA | TRBV27 | CASSQEGYSNQPQHF | TGTGCCAGCAGTCAGGAGGGCTATAGCAATCAGCCCCAGCATTTT
TRBJ1-5 | many | NA | TRBV27 | CASSRRSLSNQPQHF | TGTGCCAGCAGCAGACGGTCGCTTAGCAATCAGCCCCAGCATTTT
TRBJ2-5 | many | NA | TRBV5-1 | CASSSGLEETQYF | TGCGCCAGCAGCTCGGGACTGGAAGAGACCCAGTACTTC
TRBJ2-3 | many | TRBD1 | TRBV20-1 | CSARRQGETQTQYF | TGCAGTGCTAGAAGACAGGGTGAAACTCAGACGCAGTATTTT
TRBJ2-1 | many | NA | TRBV20-1 | CSARVSILDNEQFF | TGCAGTGCTAGAGTTTCAATCCTGGACAATGAGCAGTTCTTC
TRBJ2-2 | many | TRBD1 | TRBV5-1 | CASSLLSGQGRNTGELFF | TGCGCCAGCAGCTTGCTGTCAGGACAGGGGCGGAACACCGGGGAGCTGTTTTTT
TRBJ2-2 | many | NA | TRBV4-3 | CASSQDRTGELFF | TGCGCCAGCAGCCAAGATAGAACCGGGGAGCTGTTTTTT
TRBJ2-5 | many | NA | TRBV29-1 | CSVDDNWQETQYF | TGCAGCGTTGATGACAATTGGCAAGAGACCCAGTACTTC
TRBJ1-5 | many | NA | TRBV20-1 | CSARVGRDGQPQHF | TGCAGTGCTAGAGTGGGCCGAGATGGTCAGCCCCAGCATTTT
TRBJ1-2 | many | NA | TRBV6-2/TRBV6-3 | CASSPNREQPYGYTF | TGTGCCAGCAGCCCCAACAGGGAACAACCCTATGGCTACACCTTC
TRBJ1-2 | many | NA | TRBV20-1 | CSAEGRDHGYTF | TGCAGTGCTGAGGGCAGAGACCATGGCTACACCTTC
TRBJ2-2 | NA | NA | TRBV4-3 | CASSQDRGAGYPGELFF | TGCGCCAGCAGCCAAGATAGGGGGGCAGGGTATCCCGGGGAGCTGTTTTTT